The T cell receptor (beta chain) under discussion was sequenced for a study of cytomegalovirus exposure and HLA in healthy donors. Study-level background: Earlier, 110 million or so unique TCR beta sequences were recovered from roughly 170 million T cells by an analysis. Points from the study as a whole: Some TCR beta chains (164 of them) were listed as cytomegalovirus-associated. Owing to their indistinguishability, certain V segments, notably TRBV6-2 and TRBV6-3, were excluded.

Of note for this clone: Its antigen is unknown.

Trimming took 0 bases from V and 2 from J, leaving 11 bases between them. The germline CDR1 and CDR2 sequences are LGHNA and YSLEER. This CDR3 is 16 amino acids long. 13 Jbeta primers and 60 Vbeta primers were used for the PCR. The data were produced by immunoSEQ multiplex PCR, yet TCRdb's version contains in-frame clones alone and is incomplete. The top ten hold 3% to 4% of the sample, which has 90,000 to 150,000 clones, over 65% seen once. Sequenced sample: PBMCs. The clonotype comes from a woman aged 25 to 39 in good health and CMV-seropositive. The chain has TRBV4-3 and TRBJ1-3, with unresolved D. CDR3 sequence: CASSQELVSAGNTIYF. The CDR3 nucleotides are TGCGCCAGCAGCCAAGAGCTTGTCAGCGCTGGAAACACCATATATTTT.